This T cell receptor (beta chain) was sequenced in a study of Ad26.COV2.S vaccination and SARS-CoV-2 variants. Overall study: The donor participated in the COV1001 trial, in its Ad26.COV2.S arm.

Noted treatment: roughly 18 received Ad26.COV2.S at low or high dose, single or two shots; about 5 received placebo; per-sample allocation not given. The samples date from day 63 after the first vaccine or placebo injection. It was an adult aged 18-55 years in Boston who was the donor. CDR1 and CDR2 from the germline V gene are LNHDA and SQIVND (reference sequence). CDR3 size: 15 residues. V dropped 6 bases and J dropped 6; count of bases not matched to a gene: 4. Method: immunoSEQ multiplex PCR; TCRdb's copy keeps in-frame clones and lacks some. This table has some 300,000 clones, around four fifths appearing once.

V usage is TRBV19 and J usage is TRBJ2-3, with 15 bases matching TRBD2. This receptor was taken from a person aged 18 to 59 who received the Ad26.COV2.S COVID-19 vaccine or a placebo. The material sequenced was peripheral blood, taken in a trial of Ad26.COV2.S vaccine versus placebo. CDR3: CASSGTSGGRDTQYF. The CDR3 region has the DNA TGTGCCAGTAGCGGGACTAGCGGGGGGCGGGATACGCAGTATTTT.